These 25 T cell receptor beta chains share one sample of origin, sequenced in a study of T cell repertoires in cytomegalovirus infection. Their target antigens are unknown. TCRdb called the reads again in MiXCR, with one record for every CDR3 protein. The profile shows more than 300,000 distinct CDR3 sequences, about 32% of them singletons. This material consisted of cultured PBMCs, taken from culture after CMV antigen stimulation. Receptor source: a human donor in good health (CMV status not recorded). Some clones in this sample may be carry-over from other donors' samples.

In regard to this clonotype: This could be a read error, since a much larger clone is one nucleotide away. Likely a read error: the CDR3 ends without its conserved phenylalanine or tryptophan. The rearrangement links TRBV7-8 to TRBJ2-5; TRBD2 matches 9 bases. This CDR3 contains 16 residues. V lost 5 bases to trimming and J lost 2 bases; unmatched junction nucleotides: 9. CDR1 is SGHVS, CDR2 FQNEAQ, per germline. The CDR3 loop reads CASSPRLAAFQETQYL. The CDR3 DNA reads TGTGCCAGCAGCCCCCGACTAGCGGCCTTTCAAGAGACCCAGTACTTG.

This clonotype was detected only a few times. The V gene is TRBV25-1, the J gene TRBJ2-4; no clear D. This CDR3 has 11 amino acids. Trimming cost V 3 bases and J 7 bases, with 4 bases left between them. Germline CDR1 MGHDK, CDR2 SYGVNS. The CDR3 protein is CASSDTNIQYF. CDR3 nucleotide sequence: TGTGCCAGCAGTGACACTAACATTCAGTACTTC.

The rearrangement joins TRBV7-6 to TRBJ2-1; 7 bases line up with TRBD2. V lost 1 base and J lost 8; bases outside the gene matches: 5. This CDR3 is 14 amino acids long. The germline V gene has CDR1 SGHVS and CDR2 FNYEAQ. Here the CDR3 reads CASSLDLAVHEQFF. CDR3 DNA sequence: TGTGCCAGCAGCTTAGATCTAGCGGTCCATGAGCAGTTCTTC.

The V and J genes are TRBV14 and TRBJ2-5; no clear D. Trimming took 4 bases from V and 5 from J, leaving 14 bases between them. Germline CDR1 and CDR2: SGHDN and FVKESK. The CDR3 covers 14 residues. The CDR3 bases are TGTGCCAGCAGCCCCTACCTCCGTGAGGAGACCCAGTACTTC. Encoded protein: CASSPYLREETQYF.

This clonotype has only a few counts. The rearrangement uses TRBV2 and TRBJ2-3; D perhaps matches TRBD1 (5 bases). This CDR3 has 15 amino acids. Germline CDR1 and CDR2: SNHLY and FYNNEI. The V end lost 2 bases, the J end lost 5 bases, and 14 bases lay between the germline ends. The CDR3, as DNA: TGTGCCAGCAGTGAACACAGGTCAACGGGAGATACGCAGTATTTT. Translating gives CASSEHRSTGDTQYF.

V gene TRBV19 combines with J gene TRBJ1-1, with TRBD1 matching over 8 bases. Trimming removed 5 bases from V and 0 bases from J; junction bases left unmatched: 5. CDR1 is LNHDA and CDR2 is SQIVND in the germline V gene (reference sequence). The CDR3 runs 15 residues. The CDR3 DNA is TGTGCCAGTAGTTCGAACAGGGGGATGAACACTGAAGCTTTCTTT. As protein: CASSSNRGMNTEAFF.

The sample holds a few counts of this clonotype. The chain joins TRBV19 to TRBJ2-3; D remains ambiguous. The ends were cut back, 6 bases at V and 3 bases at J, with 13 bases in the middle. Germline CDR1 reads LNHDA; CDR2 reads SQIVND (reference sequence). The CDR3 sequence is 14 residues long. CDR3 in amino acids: CASRVGLGTDTQYF. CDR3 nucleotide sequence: TGTGCCAGTAGGGTCGGTCTAGGGACAGATACGCAGTATTTT.

The CDR3 sequence is CSVAHKTGVSGNTIYF. In DNA, the CDR3 is TGCAGCGTAGCCCATAAAACAGGAGTCTCTGGAAACACCATATATTTT. This chain joins TRBV29-1 and TRBJ1-3; D perhaps matches TRBD1 (5 bases). V lost 6 bases and J lost 0, with 18 bases in between. Germline V gene lookup returns CDR1 SQVTM and CDR2 ANQGSEA. CDR3 length: 16 residues.

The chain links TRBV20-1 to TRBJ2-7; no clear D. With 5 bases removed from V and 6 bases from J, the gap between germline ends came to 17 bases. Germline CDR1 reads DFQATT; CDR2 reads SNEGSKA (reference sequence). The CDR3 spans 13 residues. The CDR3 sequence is CSAPRRGFPEQYF. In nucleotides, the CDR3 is TGCAGTGCTCCCCGGCGTGGGTTCCCCGAGCAGTACTTC.

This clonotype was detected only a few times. In DNA, the CDR3 is TGTGCCAGTAGTATAGGAGGACTAGCCGGGGAGCTGTTTTTT. It yields the protein CASSIGGLAGELFF. The chain combines TRBV19 with TRBJ2-2, with 7 bases fitting TRBD2. The CDR3 consists of 14 residues. From germline, CDR1 is LNHDA and CDR2 SQIVND (reference sequence). The junction had 2 bases not matched to a gene; V was cut back by 1 base and J by 6 bases.

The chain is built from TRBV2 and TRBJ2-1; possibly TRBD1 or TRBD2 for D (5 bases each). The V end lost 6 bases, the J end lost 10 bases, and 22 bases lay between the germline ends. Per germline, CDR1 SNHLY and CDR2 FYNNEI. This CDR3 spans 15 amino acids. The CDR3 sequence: CASSAGLGTQGEQFF. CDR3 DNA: TGTGCCAGCAGCGCTGGTTTGGGGACCCAGGGAGAGCAGTTCTTC.

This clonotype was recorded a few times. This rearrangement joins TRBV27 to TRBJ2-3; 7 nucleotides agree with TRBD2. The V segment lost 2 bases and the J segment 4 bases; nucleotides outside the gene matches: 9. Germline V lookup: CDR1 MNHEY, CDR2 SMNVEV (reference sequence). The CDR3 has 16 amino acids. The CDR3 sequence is CASSLTSVLASDTQYF. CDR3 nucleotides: TGTGCCAGCAGTTTAACTAGCGTTTTGGCCTCAGATACGCAGTATTTT.

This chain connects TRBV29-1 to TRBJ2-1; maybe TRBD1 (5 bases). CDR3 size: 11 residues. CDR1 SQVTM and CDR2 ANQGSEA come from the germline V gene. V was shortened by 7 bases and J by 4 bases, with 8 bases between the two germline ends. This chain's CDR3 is CSAAGYNEQFF. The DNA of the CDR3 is TGCAGCGCGGCAGGGTACAATGAGCAGTTCTTC.

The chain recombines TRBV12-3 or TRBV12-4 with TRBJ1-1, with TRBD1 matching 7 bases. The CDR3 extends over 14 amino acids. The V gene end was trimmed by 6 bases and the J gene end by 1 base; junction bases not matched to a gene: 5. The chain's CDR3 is CASRAGTENTEAFF. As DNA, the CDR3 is TGTGCCAGCAGAGCCGGGACAGAGAACACTGAAGCTTTCTTT.

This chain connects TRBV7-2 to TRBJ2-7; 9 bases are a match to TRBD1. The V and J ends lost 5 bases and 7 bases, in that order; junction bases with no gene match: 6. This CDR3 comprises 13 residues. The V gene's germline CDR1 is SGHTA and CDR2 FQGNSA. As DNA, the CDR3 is TGTGCCAGCAGCCGACGGGACAGGGAAGAGCAGTACGTC. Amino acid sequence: CASSRRDREEQYV.

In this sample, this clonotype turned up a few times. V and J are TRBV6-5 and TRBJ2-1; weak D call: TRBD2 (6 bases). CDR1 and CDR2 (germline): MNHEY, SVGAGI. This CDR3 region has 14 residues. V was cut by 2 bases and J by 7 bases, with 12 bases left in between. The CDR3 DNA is TGTGCCAGCAGTTACAACGGTGGGAGGAATGAGCAGTTCTTC. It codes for CASSYNGGRNEQFF.

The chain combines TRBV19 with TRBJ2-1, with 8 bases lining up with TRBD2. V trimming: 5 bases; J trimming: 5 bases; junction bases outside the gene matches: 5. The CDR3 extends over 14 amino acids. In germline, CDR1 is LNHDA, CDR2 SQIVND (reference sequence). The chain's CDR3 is CASSLRREDNEQFF. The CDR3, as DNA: TGTGCCAGTAGTTTGAGGCGGGAGGACAATGAGCAGTTCTTC.

CDR3: CATSGGQATKGAFF. CDR3 bases: TGTGCCACCAGTGGGGGACAGGCAACAAAGGGAGCTTTCTTT. The chain combines TRBV24-1 with TRBJ1-1, with 8 bases aligning to TRBD1. With 5 bases clipped from V and 10 bases from J, the junction kept 11 bases outside the gene matches. The V gene's germline CDR1 is KGHDR and CDR2 SFDVKD. This CDR3 region has 14 residues.

CDR3 sequence reads: CASSDETLLGGNQPQHF. CDR3 bases: TGTGCCAGCAGTGATGAAACCCTATTGGGGGGCAATCAGCCCCAGCATTTT. V and J are TRBV2 and TRBJ1-5; maybe TRBD1 (5 bases). The length of the CDR3 is 17 residues. Trimming removed 3 bases at V and 2 bases at J, with 17 bases between. The germline gives CDR1 SNHLY, CDR2 FYNNEI.

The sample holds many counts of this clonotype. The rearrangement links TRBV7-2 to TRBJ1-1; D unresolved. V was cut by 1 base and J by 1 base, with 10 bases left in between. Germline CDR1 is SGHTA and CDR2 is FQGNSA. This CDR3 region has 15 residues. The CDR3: CASSLGPSPNTEAFF. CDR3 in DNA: TGTGCCAGCAGCTTAGGGCCCAGTCCGAACACTGAAGCTTTCTTT.

In DNA, the CDR3 is TGTGCCAGCAGCCCCGGACAGGGGGAAAACATTCAGTACTTC. Its protein is CASSPGQGENIQYF. The rearrangement links TRBV6-6 to TRBJ2-4; 10 nucleotides agree with TRBD1. The CDR3 covers 14 residues. Losses at the gene ends were 6 bases for V and 5 bases for J; bases not matched to a gene: 4. CDR1 and CDR2 (germline): MNHNY, SVGAGI (reference sequence).

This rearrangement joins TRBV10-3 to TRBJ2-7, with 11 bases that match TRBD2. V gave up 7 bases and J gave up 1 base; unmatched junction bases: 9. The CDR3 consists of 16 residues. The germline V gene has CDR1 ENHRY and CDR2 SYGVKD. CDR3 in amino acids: CAITSTSGSRSYEQYF. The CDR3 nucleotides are TGTGCCATCACCTCAACTAGCGGGAGCCGTTCCTACGAGCAGTACTTC.

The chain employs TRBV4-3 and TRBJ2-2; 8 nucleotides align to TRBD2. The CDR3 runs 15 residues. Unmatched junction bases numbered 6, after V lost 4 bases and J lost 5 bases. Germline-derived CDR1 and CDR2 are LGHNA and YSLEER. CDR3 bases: TGCGCCAGCAGCCGAGCGGGAGTAGGGACCGGGGAGCTGTTTTTT. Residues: CASSRAGVGTGELFF.

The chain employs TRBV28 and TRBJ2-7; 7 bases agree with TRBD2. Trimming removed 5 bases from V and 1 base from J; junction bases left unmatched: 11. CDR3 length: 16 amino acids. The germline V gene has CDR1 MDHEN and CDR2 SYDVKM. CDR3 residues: CASSTPSLADSYEQYF. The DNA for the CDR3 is TGTGCCAGCAGTACCCCATCCCTAGCGGATTCCTACGAGCAGTACTTC.

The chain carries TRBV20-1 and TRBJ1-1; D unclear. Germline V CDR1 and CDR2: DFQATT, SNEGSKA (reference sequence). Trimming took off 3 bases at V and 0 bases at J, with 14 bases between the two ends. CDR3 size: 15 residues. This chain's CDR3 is CSAREVRDMNTEAFF. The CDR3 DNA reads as TGCAGTGCTAGGGAGGTGCGCGATATGAACACTGAAGCTTTCTTT.